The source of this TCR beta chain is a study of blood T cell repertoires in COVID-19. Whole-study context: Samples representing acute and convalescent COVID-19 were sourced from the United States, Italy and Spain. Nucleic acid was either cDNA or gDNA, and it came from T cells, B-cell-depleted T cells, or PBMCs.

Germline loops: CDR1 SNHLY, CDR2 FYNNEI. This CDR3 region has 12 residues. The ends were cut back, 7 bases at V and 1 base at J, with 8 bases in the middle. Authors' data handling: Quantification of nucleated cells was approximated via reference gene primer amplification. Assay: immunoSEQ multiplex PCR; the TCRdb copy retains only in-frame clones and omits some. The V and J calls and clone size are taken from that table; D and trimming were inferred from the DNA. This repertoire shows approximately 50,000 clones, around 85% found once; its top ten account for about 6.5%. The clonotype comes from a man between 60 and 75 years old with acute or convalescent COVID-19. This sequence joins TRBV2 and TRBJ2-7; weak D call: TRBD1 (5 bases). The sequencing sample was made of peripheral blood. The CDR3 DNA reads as TGTGCCAGCACCGCAGGGTCCTACGAGCAGTACTTC. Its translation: CASTAGSYEQYF. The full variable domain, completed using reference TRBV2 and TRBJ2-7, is EPEVTQTPSHQVTQMGQEVILRCVPISNHLYFYWYRQILGQKVEFLVSFYNNEISEKSEIFDDQFSVERPDGSNFTLKIRSTKLEDSAMYFCASTAGSYEQYFGPGTRLTVT.